This passage covers 25 T cell receptor beta chains from one sample sequenced in a study of T cells in women clearing cervical HPV infection. Clones were read by immunoSEQ multiplex PCR, and TCRdb kept only the in-frame ones, dropping some. The sample has tens of thousands of clones, and its top ten clones hold around 1.3%. What was sequenced was blood buffy coat. All receptors come from a woman aged 18-70 years with a cervical HPV16 infection that either progressed to CIN3+ or cleared (not recorded which).

As for this clone: The read ends 3 residues shy of where the CDR3 ends; the end is completed using the germline J gene. The V gene is TRBV11-2, the J gene TRBJ2-7, with a weak D call TRBD1 (5 bases). Germline CDR1 reads SGHAT; CDR2 reads FQNNGV. Trimming shortened V by 1 base and J by 6 bases, and 13 bases separated the two germline ends. The CDR3 runs to 14 residues. The sequenced CDR3 bases are TGTGCCAGCAGCTTAGGCCGACAGTTGTCCGAG. Translated, it gives CASSLGRQLSE. The entire CDR3 protein reads CASSLGRQLSEQYF.

Worth noting for this clone: The missing CDR3 end, 3 residues past where the read stops, is filled in from the germline J gene. The rearrangement joins TRBV12-5 to TRBJ1-1; 7 positions match TRBD1. V shed 0 bases and J 5 bases; nucleotides not matched to a gene: 9. CDR1 is LGHNT, CDR2 FRNRAP, per germline. This CDR3 contains 16 residues. The CDR3 loop reads CASGLVLDRGQTEAFF. CDR3 DNA, as far as it was read: TGTGCTAGTGGTTTGGTACTTGATAGGGGGCAAACTGAA. Filled out from reference TRBV12-5 and TRBJ1-1, the complete variable domain reads DARVTQTPRHKVTEMGQEVTMRCQPILGHNTVFWYRQTMMQGLELLAYFRNRAPLDDSGMPKDRFSAEMPDATLATLKIQPSEPRDSAVYFCASGLVLDRGQTEAFFGQGTRLTVV.

As concerns this clone: The read ends 3 residues early relative to the CDR3; the germline J gene fills the gap. The V gene is TRBV6-2 or TRBV6-3, the J gene TRBJ1-5, with D possibly TRBD1 on 6 matching bases. The CDR3 length is 15 residues. Germline CDR1 reads MNHEY; CDR2 reads SVGEGT. V gave up 2 bases and J gave up 4 bases, with 12 bases separating them. The DNA read from the CDR3 is TGTGCCAGCAGTTACCTTGGGGGCTGGAATCAGCCC. It specifies CASSYLGGWNQP. The full-length CDR3 reads as CASSYLGGWNQPQHF.

A remark on this clone: The read gets to within 3 residues of the CDR3 end, and the germline J gene fills in the rest. This chain uses TRBV19 with TRBJ1-5, with 9 nucleotides matching TRBD1. The germline CDR1 and CDR2 sequences are LNHDA and SQIVND (reference sequence). The CDR3 runs 15 residues. V dropped 9 bases and J dropped 0; count of bases not matched to a gene: 6. CDR3 DNA, as far as it was read: TGTGCCAGCCTCCGGGACAGGGCTAGCAATCAGCCC. Protein product: CASLRDRASNQP. The whole CDR3 sequence is CASLRDRASNQPQHF.

With respect to this clone: The CDR3 is cut off 3 residues early in the read; its end comes from the germline J gene. The gene calls are TRBV7-3 and TRBJ2-3; D is perhaps TRBD2 (7 bases). This CDR3 has 15 amino acids. Germline loops: CDR1 SGHTA, CDR2 FQGTGA. CDR3 sequence: CASSLGGVSGQTQYF. The CDR3 DNA, read in part, is TGTGCCAGCAGCTTGGGGGGGGTATCCGGACAGACG. The whole variable domain, remainder taken from reference TRBV7-3 and TRBJ2-3, is GAGVSQTPSNKVTEKGKYVELRCDPISGHTALYWYRQSLGQGPEFLIYFQGTGAADDSGLPNDRFFAVRPEGSVSTLKIQRTERGDSAVYLCASSLGGVSGQTQYFGPGTRLTVL.

With regard to this clone: The CDR3 end lies 3 residues beyond the end of the read and is filled in from the germline J gene. V gene TRBV18 combines with J gene TRBJ2-1, with D perhaps matching TRBD2 (5 bases). The CDR3 spans 14 residues. V lost 4 bases to trimming and J lost 5 bases, with 12 bases between them. Germline CDR1 KGHSH, CDR2 LQKENI. CDR3 region: CASSLGLAHNEQFF. The sequenced part of the CDR3 DNA is TGTGCCAGCTCACTAGGGCTAGCCCACAATGAG.

A word on this clone: Read sequence stops 3 residues before the CDR3 end, and the germline J gene provides the missing end. V usage is TRBV20-1 and J usage is TRBJ1-2; perhaps TRBD1 as D (5 bases). The CDR3 is 14 amino acids. Looked up from germline, CDR1 is DFQATT and CDR2 is SNEGSKA (reference sequence). The part of the CDR3 DNA that was read is TGCAGTGCTAGAGAGCAGGGTCAAGGAGGGGAC. Its protein is CSAREQGQGGD. The entire CDR3 reads CSAREQGQGGDYTF.

A word on this clone: The DNA ends 3 residues before the CDR3 does, and the rest of the CDR3 is filled in from the germline J gene. The V and J genes are TRBV5-1 and TRBJ1-2; 8 positions match TRBD1. CDR1 is SGHRS and CDR2 is YFSETQ in the germline V gene. The CDR3 is made up of 13 amino acids. The covered CDR3 bases are TGCGCCAGCAGCTTCAGGACAGGGTTACAC. As protein: CASSFRTGLH. The full CDR3 reads CASSFRTGLHYTF.

CDR3 in amino acids: CAWSRGGTQYF. Partial CDR3 DNA: TGTGCCTGGAGCCGGGGAGGGACC. J is TRBJ2-5 and V is TRBV30; a weak D match, TRBD2 (6 bases). Read coverage stops 3 residues before the CDR3 terminus; the germline J gene supplies the remainder. Trimming removed 3 bases from V and 7 bases from J, with 9 bases in between. The CDR3 extends over 11 amino acids. CDR1 is GTSNPN, CDR2 SVGIG, per germline (reference sequence). The variable domain in full, with the rest retrieved from reference TRBV30 and TRBJ2-5, is SQTIHQWPATLVQPVGSPLSLECTVEGTSNPNLYWYRQAAGRGLQLLFYSVGIGQISSEVPQNLSASRPQDRQFILSSKKLLLSDSGFYLCAWSRGGTQYFGPGTRLLVL.

As concerns this clone: The read halts 3 residues ahead of the CDR3 end, with the missing end drawn from the germline J gene. The V and J genes are TRBV19 and TRBJ1-2; TRBD1 agrees at 8 bases. Germline CDR1 is LNHDA and CDR2 is SQIVND (reference sequence). The CDR3 has 13 amino acids. Incomplete CDR3 DNA: TGTGCCAGTAGCTTGGGACAGGATATCGGC. Encoded protein: CASSLGQDIG. In full, the CDR3 reads CASSLGQDIGYTF.

As for this clone: The observed sequence ends 3 residues before the CDR3 terminus, with the missing tail filled in from the germline J gene. This chain joins TRBV19 and TRBJ2-2; TRBD1 matches 10 bases. Trimming removed 5 bases from V and 6 bases from J; junction bases left unmatched: 3. The CDR3 sequence is 14 residues long. Germline lookup yields CDR1 LNHDA and CDR2 SQIVND (reference sequence). CDR3 DNA (partial): TGTGCCAGTAGTGGGACAGGGGTAGCCGGGGAG. This codes for CASSGTGVAGE. The full CDR3 protein reads CASSGTGVAGELFF. Variable domain in full (rest from reference TRBV19 and TRBJ2-2): DGGITQSPKYLFRKEGQNVTLSCEQNLNHDAMYWYRQDPGQGLRLIYYSQIVNDFQKGDIAEGYSVSREKKESFPLTVTSAQKNPTAFYLCASSGTGVAGELFFGEGSRLTVL.

Note on this clone: The read terminates 3 residues before the CDR3 end, so the remaining end is supplied by the germline J gene. V usage is TRBV20-1 and J usage is TRBJ1-1, with 8 bases lining up with TRBD1. The CDR3 totals 13 residues. Germline V CDR1 and CDR2: DFQATT, SNEGSKA (reference sequence). Trimming took 6 bases from V and 5 from J; bases not matched to a gene: 8. Incomplete CDR3 DNA: TGCAGTGCCGTTAAACAGGGGGTTACTGAA. Protein: CSAVKQGVTE. The entire CDR3 sequence reads CSAVKQGVTEAFF.

With respect to this clone: The read terminates 3 residues ahead of where the CDR3 ends, so the germline J gene completes it. The V and J genes are TRBV18 and TRBJ1-2, with TRBD1 as a possible D gene (5 bases). Germline-derived CDR1 and CDR2 are KGHSH and LQKENI. CDR3 length equals 13 residues. The chain's CDR3 is CASSSRDSSDYTF. CDR3 DNA, as far as it was read: TGTGCCAGCTCATCCAGGGATAGCAGCGAC.

Points on this clone: The sequence runs out 3 residues before the end of the CDR3; the remainder is reconstructed from the germline J gene. The chain joins TRBV5-1 to TRBJ1-1, with a possible D match to TRBD1 (6 bases). CDR1 and CDR2 (germline): SGHRS, YFSETQ. This CDR3 is 15 amino acids long. The V gene lost 3 bases and the J gene lost 1 base, with 13 bases spanning the gap. CDR3 bases read: TGCGCCAGCAGCTGGGCCGGGACATCGAACACTGAA. As protein: CASSWAGTSNTE. The whole CDR3 region reads CASSWAGTSNTEAFF.

To note about this clone: The observed sequence ends 3 residues before the CDR3 terminus, with the missing tail filled in from the germline J gene. The gene calls are TRBV7-2 and TRBJ2-3, with 7 bases aligning to TRBD2. The germline V gene has CDR1 SGHTA and CDR2 FQGNSA. The CDR3 spans 15 residues. CDR3 loop: CASSLGRGSTETQYF. CDR3 bases read: TGTGCCAGCAGCTTAGGGCGGGGGAGTACGGAGACG. Full variable domain (outside the CDR3, taken from reference TRBV7-2 and TRBJ2-3): GAGVSQSPSNKVTEKGKDVELRCDPISGHTALYWYRQSLGQGLEFLIYFQGNSAPDKSGLPSDRFSAERTGGSVSTLTIQRTQQEDSAVYLCASSLGRGSTETQYFGPGTRLTVL.

Of note for this clone: The sequenced fragment ends 3 residues before the CDR3 boundary, so the rest is inferred from the germline J gene. The genes are TRBV7-2 and TRBJ2-7; D gene uncertain. The CDR3 runs to 14 residues. Germline loops: CDR1 SGHTA, CDR2 FQGNSA. The V and J ends lost 1 base and 2 bases respectively, with 9 bases between them. Partial CDR3 DNA: TGTGCCAGCAGCTTAGAAATAACGGCCTACGAG. This sequence encodes CASSLEITAYE. The entire CDR3 protein is CASSLEITAYEQYF.

Comment on this clone: The sequence runs out 3 residues before the end of the CDR3; the remainder is reconstructed from the germline J gene. The chain links TRBV19 to TRBJ1-6, with TRBD1 matching over 9 bases. Germline CDR1 is LNHDA and CDR2 is SQIVND (reference sequence). The CDR3 totals 16 residues. V lost 5 bases and J lost 10; bases outside the gene matches: 12. The CDR3 spells CASSPTGQGDGSPLHF. The CDR3 bases that were read are TGTGCCAGTAGTCCGACGGGACAGGGAGATGGATCACCC.

A word on this clone: The CDR3 end falls 3 residues outside the read, so it is completed with the germline J gene. The rearrangement joins TRBV28 to TRBJ2-4; a possible D gene is TRBD1 (5 bases). The V gene's germline CDR1 is MDHEN and CDR2 SYDVKM. The CDR3 contains 13 residues. The V gene lost 8 bases and the J gene lost 0 bases, with 8 bases spanning the gap. The CDR3 protein is CASADRAKNIQYF. The CDR3 bases that were read are TGTGCCAGCGCCGACAGAGCCAAAAACATT. Variable domain in full (rest from reference TRBV28 and TRBJ2-4): DVKVTQSSRYLVKRTGEKVFLECVQDMDHENMFWYRQDPGLGLRLIYFSYDVKMKEKGDIPEGYSVSREKKERFSLILESASTNQTSMYLCASADRAKNIQYFGAGTRLSVL.

A remark on this clone: The read finishes 3 residues shy of the CDR3 end, and the germline J gene is used to complete it. V is TRBV5-1 and J is TRBJ1-6; possible D gene TRBD1, 6 bases. CDR1 SGHRS and CDR2 YFSETQ come from the germline V gene. The length of the CDR3 is 18 residues. V was trimmed by 2 bases and J by 0 bases, leaving 15 bases between them. The sequenced part of the CDR3 DNA is TGCGCCAGCAGCTTCTACTTACAGGACAGCTCCTATAATTCACCC. Translation: CASSFYLQDSSYNSP. The complete CDR3 protein is CASSFYLQDSSYNSPLHF.

As for this clone: The read terminates 3 residues before the CDR3 end, so the remaining end is supplied by the germline J gene. The chain links TRBV7-2 to TRBJ2-5; TRBD2 matches 9 bases. Germline V gene lookup returns CDR1 SGHTA and CDR2 FQGNSA. The CDR3 covers 14 residues. The trim removed 5 bases at V and 7 bases at J, leaving 8 bases unmatched. The CDR3 DNA, read in part, is TGTGCCAGCAGCCTGACTAGCGGCTCCACGACC. This codes for CASSLTSGSTT. The CDR3 reads in full as CASSLTSGSTTQYF.

On this clone itself: The read halts 3 residues ahead of the CDR3 end, with the missing end drawn from the germline J gene. This sequence joins TRBV29-1 and TRBJ1-1; 7 positions agree with TRBD1. Trimming removed 4 bases from V and 4 bases from J; junction bases left unmatched: 9. CDR1 SQVTM and CDR2 ANQGSEA come from the germline V gene. This CDR3 contains 14 residues. The DNA read from the CDR3 is TGCAGCGTTGCCTCGACAGGGTGGGGCACTGAA. Translated, it gives CSVASTGWGTE. The whole CDR3 region reads CSVASTGWGTEAFF.

A remark on this clone: The read gets to within 3 residues of the CDR3 end, and the germline J gene fills in the rest. The rearrangement uses TRBV20-1 and TRBJ2-7; D uncertain. This CDR3 contains 11 residues. In germline, CDR1 is DFQATT, CDR2 SNEGSKA (reference sequence). V lost 6 bases to trimming and J lost 0 bases, with 6 bases between them. CDR3 DNA (partial): TGCAGTGCACTGCTCTCCTACGAG. It encodes CSALLSYE. The whole CDR3 reads CSALLSYEQYF.

On this clone itself: The read ends 3 residues shy of where the CDR3 ends; the end is completed using the germline J gene. The rearrangement links TRBV19 to TRBJ2-2; weak D call: TRBD1 (6 bases). The CDR3 runs 15 residues. Germline lookup yields CDR1 LNHDA and CDR2 SQIVND (reference sequence). The CDR3 bases that were read are TGTGCCAGTAGTGTAACCGGGACACGGAATGAAAAG. Amino acid sequence: CASSVTGTRNEK. Given in full, the CDR3 is CASSVTGTRNEKLFF. The variable domain in full, completed from reference TRBV19 and TRBJ2-2, reads DGGITQSPKYLFRKEGQNVTLSCEQNLNHDAMYWYRQDPGQGLRLIYYSQIVNDFQKGDIAEGYSVSREKKESFPLTVTSAQKNPTAFYLCASSVTGTRNEKLFFGEGSRLTVL.

Regarding this clone: The DNA ends 3 residues before the CDR3 does, and the rest of the CDR3 is filled in from the germline J gene. The chain couples TRBV2 to TRBJ2-3; D is possibly TRBD1 (6 bases). The length of the CDR3 is 14 residues. The germline gives CDR1 SNHLY, CDR2 FYNNEI. The CDR3 DNA, read in part, is TGTGCCAGCAGTCACGGACAGAACAATCAGCCG. Its translation: CASSHGQNNQP. The complete CDR3 protein is CASSHGQNNQPQYF.

Note on this clone: With the read ending 3 residues before the CDR3 end, the germline J gene is used to fill in that end. This rearrangement joins TRBV5-5 to TRBJ2-5; 10 bases fit TRBD2. V lost 4 bases to trimming and J lost 4 bases; unmatched junction nucleotides: 7. CDR3 size: 15 residues. Germline V gene data show CDR1 as SGHKS and CDR2 as YYEKEE (reference sequence). The sequenced CDR3 bases are TGTGCCAGCAGCAGCGGGGGGGCCCTAGGAGAGACC. This codes for CASSSGGALGET. The whole CDR3 protein reads CASSSGGALGETQYF. The full variable domain, rest sourced from reference TRBV5-5 and TRBJ2-5, is DAGVTQSPTHLIKTRGQQVTLRCSPISGHKSVSWYQQVLGQGPQFIFQYYEKEERGRGNFPDRFSARQFPNYSSELNVNALLLGDSALYLCASSSGGALGETQYFGPGTRLLVL.